The 3 T cell receptor beta chains below come from one sample, sequenced in a study of glioma-infiltrating T cells after dendritic cell vaccination. Indicated time point: after dendritic cell vaccination, including at tumor progression/relapse. Sequencing used immunoSEQ multiplex PCR; TCRdb keeps in-frame clones, though not all of them. The sample holds more than 95,000 clones; roughly 90% are singletons and the top ten take roughly 2.5%. This sample comprised blood, obtained after dendritic cell vaccination. Receptor source: a human donor with glioblastoma.

The rearrangement links TRBV10-3 to TRBJ2-1; 11 bases are a match to TRBD2. The CDR3 length is 12 residues. V was clipped by 10 bases and J by 6 bases; unmatched bases: 2. Germline values: CDR1 ENHRY, CDR2 SYGVKD. CDR3 sequence (DNA): TGTGCCACTGGACTAGCGGGCAATGAGCAGTTCTTC. This gives the protein CATGLAGNEQFF.

The rearrangement joins TRBV27 to TRBJ1-5; D is undetermined. Trimming left V 3 bases short and J 2 bases short, with 8 bases between. Germline V gene sequence: CDR1 MNHEY, CDR2 SMNVEV (reference sequence). The length of the CDR3 is 14 residues. The CDR3: CASSLSGGNQPQHF. CDR3 coding DNA: TGTGCCAGCAGTTTGTCTGGAGGCAATCAGCCCCAGCATTTT.

The chain recombines TRBV7-3 with TRBJ2-3; 11 bases align to TRBD2. CDR1 and CDR2 (germline): SGHTA, FQGTGA. The CDR3 runs to 15 residues. V shed 5 bases, J shed 5 bases, and the junction held 6 bases outside the gene matches. CDR3 region: CASSHSGGAGDTQYF. The CDR3 coding sequence is TGTGCCAGCAGCCATAGCGGGGGGGCAGGAGATACGCAGTATTTT.